This is a list of T cell receptor beta chains from one sample in a study of blood T cells in healthy people across ages. One entry per CDR3 protein, called by TCRdb with MiXCR from the 5' RACE reads. The repertoire consists of around 1,000,000 distinct CDR3 sequences, with roughly 24% occurring once and the leading ten covering approximately 0.79%. These same records also appear under a second study, on T cells of mothers and their children.

Sequenced sample: blood. All receptors come from a girl aged 2 to 9 in good health. Each CDR3 is given with its conserved first and last residue. Each record gives: V gene, clone size, J gene, D gene, CDR3 protein, CDR3 DNA. D genes are given only for firm matches. Size is stated for part of the rows, as once, few or many counts, or as a class when the clone is expanded.

>TRBV5-1|few|TRBJ2-1|NA
CASSSDRPDHEQFF
TGCGCCAGCAGCTCAGACAGGCCCGACCATGAGCAGTTCTTC
>TRBV28|few|TRBJ2-7|TRBD2
CASRTSKTSYEQYF
TGTGCCAGCCGGACTAGCAAAACCTCCTACGAGCAGTACTTC
>TRBV7-8|NA|TRBJ2-7|TRBD1
CASSPGQVYEQYF
TGTGCCAGCAGCCCGGGACAGGTCTACGAGCAGTACTTC
>TRBV12-3/TRBV12-4|NA|TRBJ1-2|NA
CASSSGVGYTF
TGTGCCAGCAGTTCAGGGGTAGGCTACACCTTC
>TRBV20-1|NA|TRBJ2-7|TRBD2
CSARGDRGDGYEQYF
TGCAGTGCTAGAGGAGATCGGGGGGATGGATACGAGCAGTACTTC
>TRBV12-3/TRBV12-4|NA|TRBJ1-1|NA
CASSLKPYEAFF
TGTGCCAGCAGTTTAAAACCCTATGAAGCTTTCTTT
>TRBV29-1|many|TRBJ2-7|NA
CSVAGTLGREQYF
TGCAGCGTTGCCGGGACCCTGGGGAGGGAGCAGTACTTC
>TRBV3-1|NA|TRBJ2-7|TRBD1
CASSQPRATGEMYEQYF
TGTGCCAGCAGCCAACCCAGGGCCACAGGGGAGATGTACGAGCAGTACTTC
>TRBV6-6|few|TRBJ1-3|NA
CASSFGPTSGNTIYF
TGTGCCAGCTCCTTCGGGCCTACCTCTGGAAACACCATATATTTT
>TRBV4-1|NA|TRBJ1-1|TRBD1
CASSREDRGGTEAFF
TGCGCCAGCAGCCGGGAGGACAGGGGAGGGACTGAAGCTTTCTTT
>TRBV12-5|few|TRBJ2-7|NA
CASGLGTGQPYEQYF
NA
>TRBV13|NA|TRBJ1-4|NA
CASSLKRVGGEKLFF
TGTGCCAGCAGCTTAAAAAGGGTAGGAGGCGAAAAACTGTTTTTT
>TRBV24-1|few|TRBJ2-1|TRBD2
CATSDGLAGGKWDNEQFF
TGTGCCACCAGTGATGGGCTAGCGGGAGGGAAATGGGACAATGAGCAGTTCTTC
>TRBV28|many|TRBJ2-1|NA
CASSLWLNEQFF
TGTGCCAGCAGTCTTTGGTTAAATGAGCAGTTCTTC
>TRBV29-1|NA|TRBJ1-1|NA
CSVEGRVGSLGAFF
TGCAGCGTTGAAGGGCGGGTAGGTTCTCTGGGAGCTTTCTTT
>TRBV29-1|NA|TRBJ2-3|NA
CSVGLGEDTQYF
TGCAGCGTTGGACTAGGTGAGGATACGCAGTATTTT
>TRBV29-1|few|TRBJ2-5|NA
CSGAGILQETQYF
TGCAGCGGGGCCGGGATTTTACAAGAGACCCAGTACTTC
>TRBV6-5|NA|TRBJ2-1|NA
CASSYGQPHEQFF
TGTGCCAGCAGTTACGGGCAACCCCACGAGCAGTTCTTC
>TRBV9|NA|TRBJ2-2|NA
CASSLTEAHYTGELFF
TGTGCCAGCAGCTTGACAGAGGCCCATTACACCGGGGAGCTGTTTTTT
>TRBV4-1|few|TRBJ1-4|NA
CASSQEGAAEKLFF
TGCGCCAGCAGCCAAGAAGGAGCGGCCGAAAAACTGTTTTTT
>TRBV15|NA|TRBJ2-7|TRBD1
CATSRDYRGIDEQYF
TGTGCCACCAGCAGAGATTACAGGGGGATCGACGAGCAGTACTTC
>TRBV29-1|NA|TRBJ2-1|NA
CSVDFLRSDYNEQFF
TGCAGCGTTGATTTTCTCAGGTCGGATTACAATGAGCAGTTCTTC
>TRBV12-3/TRBV12-4|NA|TRBJ2-5|NA
CASRETGSVTQYF
TGTGCCAGCAGAGAGACAGGTTCGGTGACCCAGTACTTC
>TRBV20-1|NA|TRBJ1-2|NA
CSAILAGRYTF
TGCAGTGCTATCCTCGCGGGGCGCTACACCTTC
>TRBV5-1|NA|TRBJ2-7|TRBD1
CASSYTGVGSYEQYF
TGCGCCAGCAGTTACACAGGGGTAGGATCCTACGAGCAGTACTTC
>TRBV27|NA|TRBJ1-2|NA
CASSLSGNDYGYTF
TGTGCCAGCAGTTTATCAGGCAATGACTATGGCTACACCTTC
>TRBV7-2|few|TRBJ2-7|NA
CASSSTPGPYEQYF
TGTGCCAGCAGCTCAACGCCCGGTCCATACGAGCAGTACTTC
>TRBV11-1|few|TRBJ2-1|NA
CASASRGSSYNEQFF
TGTGCCAGCGCAAGTAGGGGGTCATCCTACAATGAGCAGTTCTTC
>TRBV3-1|few|TRBJ2-3|NA
CASSQGLITDTQYF
TGTGCCAGCAGCCAAGGGCTAATCACAGATACGCAGTATTTT
>TRBV5-4|NA|TRBJ2-3|TRBD2
CASSLAVWTRGTDTQYF
TGTGCCAGCAGCTTGGCTGTATGGACTAGAGGCACAGATACGCAGTATTTT
>TRBV2|few|TRBJ2-6|NA
CASSEVRRGANVLTF
TGTGCCAGCAGTGAGGTTAGGAGAGGGGCCAACGTCCTGACTTTC
>TRBV10-3|many|TRBJ2-1|NA
CAISEIGSGPYNEQFF
TGTGCCATCAGTGAGATAGGTAGCGGTCCCTACAATGAGCAGTTCTTC
>TRBV2|NA|TRBJ2-7|NA
CASSGTGPFVEQYF
TGTGCCAGCAGCGGCACGGGCCCGTTCGTCGAGCAGTACTTC
>TRBV11-2|NA|TRBJ1-1|NA
CASSPERGNTEAFF
TGTGCCAGCAGCCCGGAGCGAGGGAACACTGAAGCTTTCTTT
>TRBV24-1|few|TRBJ1-1|NA
CATSPGAYTEAFF
TGTGCCACCAGCCCGGGGGCCTACACTGAAGCTTTCTTT
>TRBV2|NA|TRBJ2-2|TRBD2
CAITELALNTGELFF
TGTGCCATCACTGAACTAGCGTTGAACACCGGGGAGCTGTTTTTT
>TRBV6-2/TRBV6-3|NA|TRBJ2-3|NA
CASAQGDTQYF
TGTGCCAGCGCACAGGGAGATACGCAGTATTTT
>TRBV5-1|few|TRBJ2-7|TRBD2
CASSTTTSGPPYEQYF
TGCGCCAGCAGCACCACGACTAGCGGGCCCCCCTACGAGCAGTACTTC
>TRBV20-1|few|TRBJ2-3|TRBD1
CSARDPTGTGGTDTQYF
TGCAGTGCTAGAGATCCCACCGGGACAGGGGGGACAGATACGCAGTATTTT
>TRBV12-5|NA|TRBJ2-3|NA
CASGLGSPTDRQYF
TGTGCTAGTGGTCTGGGATCGCCCACAGATAGGCAGTATTTT
>TRBV12-3/TRBV12-4|few|TRBJ1-5|TRBD1
CASSRQGGRRNQPQHF
TGTGCCAGCAGCCGACAGGGAGGGCGTCGCAATCAGCCCCAGCATTTT
>TRBV4-1|few|TRBJ1-5|NA
CASSQTGRVLNPQHF
TGCGCCAGCAGCCAAACAGGTAGGGTCCTTAATCCCCAGCATTTT
>TRBV24-1|few|TRBJ2-1|NA
CATSALASSSYNEQFF
TGTGCCACCAGTGCCCTAGCCTCGAGCTCCTACAATGAGCAGTTCTTC
>TRBV6-5|few|TRBJ1-2|NA
CASKGGPVYGYTF
TGTGCCAGCAAAGGCGGACCAGTCTATGGCTACACCTTC
>TRBV12-3/TRBV12-4|NA|TRBJ2-4|NA
CASRDTNIQYF
TGTGCCAGCAGAGACACGAACATTCAGTACTTC
>TRBV7-6|many|TRBJ1-2|NA
CASSLAAYGYTF
TGTGCCAGCAGCTTGGCGGCTTATGGCTACACCTTC
>TRBV5-1|NA|TRBJ2-4|TRBD2
CASSPGLAGGRDIQYF
TGCGCCAGCAGCCCGGGACTAGCGGGAGGGAGGGACATTCAGTACTTC
>TRBV27|few|TRBJ2-1|TRBD1
CASSLFISLRAGGTEQFF
TGTGCCAGCAGTTTATTTATATCTTTGAGGGCAGGGGGCACTGAGCAGTTCTTC
>TRBV4-1|few|TRBJ2-7|NA
CASSHGSLGDYEQYF
TGCGCCAGCAGCCATGGATCCCTTGGGGACTACGAGCAGTACTTC
>TRBV12-3/TRBV12-4|NA|TRBJ2-1|TRBD2
CASSIGTGGVGNEQFF
TGTGCCAGCAGTATAGGGACGGGGGGTGTTGGCAATGAGCAGTTCTTC